The 14 T cell receptor beta chains reported below all come from one sample, sequenced in a study of cytomegalovirus exposure and HLA in healthy donors (dated by TCRdb to about 2017). Library generation was performed with the immunoSEQ multiplex PCR assay. A mixture of 60 forward primers for TCR Vbeta segments and 13 reverse primers for TCR Jbeta segments was used in the multiplex PCR. TCRdb limited this immuneACCESS table to in-frame rearrangements with V and J called. A share of clones is missing; checked studies link under half to unresolved V genes, and the rest is unexplained. The sample contains 250,000 to 350,000 clones, about nine tenths of them found a single time. The ten largest clones add up to around 4.2% of the sample. What was sequenced was PBMCs. These receptors were obtained from a man aged 40-49 years in good health and CMV-seropositive.

CDR3 loop: CASSPRTDIAKNIQYF. DNA of the CDR3: TGCGCCAGCAGCCCAAGGACAGATATAGCCAAAAACATTCAGTACTTC. The chain joins TRBV5-1 to TRBJ2-4, with D possibly TRBD1 on 6 matching bases. CDR3 length equals 16 residues. CDR1 and CDR2 from the germline V gene are SGHRS and YFSETQ. V gave up 4 bases and J gave up 0 bases, with 14 bases separating them. The variable domain in full, with the rest retrieved from reference TRBV5-1 and TRBJ2-4, is KAGVTQTPRYLIKTRGQQVTLSCSPISGHRSVSWYQQTPGQGLQFLFEYFSETQRNKGNFPGRFSGRQFSNSRSEMNVSTLELGDSALYLCASSPRTDIAKNIQYFGAGTRLSVL.

CDR3 amino acids: CASSGRTGGTGELFF. The CDR3 nucleotides read TGTGCCAGCAGCGGACGGACAGGTGGGACCGGGGAGCTGTTTTTT. The V call is TRBV7-9, the J call TRBJ2-2, with 7 bases lining up with TRBD1. Looked up from germline, CDR1 is SEHNR and CDR2 is FQNEAQ (reference sequence). V lost 5 bases to trimming and J lost 5 bases; unmatched junction nucleotides: 8. The CDR3 is 15 amino acids.

Only one count was recorded for this clone. The V call is TRBV27, the J call TRBJ1-5; 9 bases align to TRBD1. The germline gives CDR1 MNHEY, CDR2 SMNVEV (reference sequence). V lost 0 bases, J lost 7 bases, and 4 bases stayed unmatched. The CDR3 has 15 residues. The CDR3 DNA sequence: TGTGCCAGCAGTTTATCACAGGGGGCGAGGCAGCCCCAGCATTTT. Residues: CASSLSQGARQPQHF.

This chain links TRBV11-2 with TRBJ1-3; D is uncertain. Germline CDR1 SGHAT, CDR2 FQNNGV. With 5 bases removed from V and 0 bases from J, the gap between germline ends came to 11 bases. The CDR3 loop spans 15 amino acids. The CDR3 loop reads CASSVRPGSGNTIYF. In DNA, the CDR3 is TGTGCCAGCAGCGTACGACCGGGCTCTGGAAACACCATATATTTT.

This clone appeared a few times. The chain employs TRBV7-9 and TRBJ2-7; 7 bases fit TRBD1. The junction had 5 bases not matched to a gene; V was cut back by 5 bases and J by 1 base. The CDR3 has 14 amino acids. Germline loops: CDR1 SEHNR, CDR2 FQNEAQ (reference sequence). CDR3 nucleotides: TGTGCCAGCAGCGGGTCGGGACAGTCCTACGAGCAGTACTTC. It codes for CASSGSGQSYEQYF. The full variable domain, with the rest looked up from reference TRBV7-9 and TRBJ2-7, is DTGVSQNPRHKITKRGQNVTFRCDPISEHNRLYWYRQTLGQGPEFLTYFQNEAQLEKSRLLSDRFSAERPKGSFSTLEIQRTEQGDSAMYLCASSGSGQSYEQYFGPGTRLTVT.

The chain carries TRBV28 and TRBJ1-2; D remains ambiguous. Trimming shortened V by 5 bases and J by 8 bases, and 15 bases separated the two germline ends. Germline values: CDR1 MDHEN, CDR2 SYDVKM. The CDR3 consists of 13 residues. The CDR3 region has the DNA TGTGCCAGCAGTACTGGGCAAAGAAAGGGCTACACCTTC. It translates to CASSTGQRKGYTF.

V gene TRBV4-2 combines with J gene TRBJ2-7, with a tentative D call TRBD1 (6 bases). The CDR3 runs to 16 residues. Germline CDR1 is LGHNA and CDR2 is YNFKEQ. Deletions cut 1 base from V and 2 bases from J, with 15 bases between. The CDR3 reads CASSQVPRTETYEQYF. The CDR3 region has the DNA TGTGCCAGCAGCCAAGTCCCCAGGACAGAGACCTACGAGCAGTACTTC.

V usage is TRBV5-8 and J usage is TRBJ1-1, with 9 positions matching TRBD1. V trimming: 5 bases; J trimming: 8 bases; junction bases outside the gene matches: 10. The CDR3 has 14 residues. The germline CDR1 and CDR2 sequences are SGHTS and YDEGEE. The CDR3 DNA reads as TGTGCCAGCAGTCCCGCGGGGACAGGGAAGGAAGCTTTCTTT. Amino acid sequence: CASSPAGTGKEAFF.

V is TRBV13 and J is TRBJ2-3, with D maybe TRBD2 (6 bases). V shed 4 bases and J shed 4 bases, with 18 bases lying between them. CDR3 length: 16 residues. CDR1 is PRHDT, CDR2 FYEKMQ, per germline (reference sequence). The CDR3 region is CASSSRAGRGADTQYF. The CDR3 DNA follows: TGTGCCAGCAGCTCCCGTGCGGGACGGGGAGCAGATACGCAGTATTTT. The entire variable domain, with the rest obtained from reference TRBV13 and TRBJ2-3, is as follows: AAGVIQSPRHLIKEKRETATLKCYPIPRHDTVYWYQQGPGQDPQFLISFYEKMQSDKGSIPDRFSAQQFSDYHSELNMSSLELGDSALYFCASSSRAGRGADTQYFGPGTRLTVL.

V usage is TRBV10-3 and J usage is TRBJ2-7, with 10 positions matching TRBD1. The CDR3 length is 15 residues. Trimming removed 5 bases from V and 1 base from J; junction bases left unmatched: 5. CDR1 is ENHRY and CDR2 is SYGVKD in the germline V gene. The DNA of the CDR3 is TGTGCCATCAGTACCCGGGACAGGGGTTCCTACGAGCAGTACTTC. Protein sequence: CAISTRDRGSYEQYF.

This rearrangement joins TRBV13 to TRBJ1-6, with no clear D. The CDR3 consists of 17 residues. In germline, CDR1 is PRHDT, CDR2 FYEKMQ (reference sequence). Between the trimmed V and J ends, which lost 2 bases and 6 bases, there was a span of 17 bases. The CDR3 loop is CASSLTSTRTFNSPLHF. The CDR3, as DNA: TGTGCCAGCAGCTTAACGAGCACAAGGACTTTTAATTCACCCCTCCACTTT.

This clone turned up a few times. The V and J genes are TRBV4-1 and TRBJ1-5; D gene ambiguous. This CDR3 contains 15 residues. Germline assignment: CDR1 MGHRA and CDR2 YSYEKL. Trimming removed 2 bases from V and 1 base from J, with 9 bases in between. The CDR3 coding sequence is TGCGCCAGCAGCCAAAGTTCCGGGAGCAATCAGCCCCAGCATTTT. Protein: CASSQSSGSNQPQHF.

To note about this clone: A read error may account for a junction end that differs from germline. The V and J genes are TRBV7-7 and TRBJ2-1; D perhaps matches TRBD1 (8 bases). Germline V gene lookup returns CDR1 SSHAT and CDR2 FNYEAQ (reference sequence). This CDR3 contains 18 residues. The DNA of the CDR3 is TGTGCTAGCAGCTTAGGGGGGGCAGGGGGCGCCTCTTACAATGAGCAGTTCTTC. Its translation is CASSLGGAGGASYNEQFF.

The chain combines TRBV7-8 with TRBJ2-5; TRBD2 matches at 12 bases. After removal of 11 bases from V and 5 bases from J, the junction contained 18 bases not matched to a gene. Germline CDR1 reads SGHVS; CDR2 reads FQNEAQ. The CDR3 length is 17 residues. CDR3 sequence reads: CALGSAASGRARETQYF. The CDR3 DNA reads TGTGCCTTGGGATCTGCGGCTAGCGGGAGGGCCAGGGAGACCCAGTACTTC.